This T cell receptor beta chain was found in a study of long-term antiretroviral therapy in people with HIV. Overall study findings and caveats: HIV repertoires showed narrower CDR3 length ranges than controls.

Survey-level resolution applied to immunoSEQ assay v3.0. Target depth was about 35,000-50,000 T-cell genomes per sample. Libraries were prepared by immunoSEQ multiplex PCR; TCRdb keeps only in-frame clonotypes and omits some of them. Found here are roughly 28,000 clones, more than 75% of them singletons; the top ten hold 14%. A single count supports this clone. Its specificity is unknown. Germline V gene sequence: CDR1 SGHVS, CDR2 FQNEAQ. The CDR3 contains 15 residues. With 1 base removed from V and 1 base from J, the gap between germline ends came to 10 bases. The study drew at least one pre-ART and at least two post-ART PBMC samples from every donor.

Sample: unsorted PBMCs, taken 2.9 years after starting antiretroviral therapy. V is TRBV7-8 and J is TRBJ1-2, with D tentatively TRBD1 (5 bases). The sequence derives from a man aged 45-65 years with HIV. The CDR3 spells CASSLGGGFNYGYTF. CDR3 bases: TGTGCCAGCAGCTTAGGGGGGGGGTTTAACTATGGCTACACCTTC. Full variable domain (rest looked up from reference TRBV7-8 and TRBJ1-2): GAGVSQSPRYKVAKRGQDVALRCDPISGHVSLFWYQQALGQGPEFLTYFQNEAQLDKSGLPSDRFFAERPEGSVSTLKIQRTQQEDSAVYLCASSLGGGFNYGYTFGSGTRLTVV.